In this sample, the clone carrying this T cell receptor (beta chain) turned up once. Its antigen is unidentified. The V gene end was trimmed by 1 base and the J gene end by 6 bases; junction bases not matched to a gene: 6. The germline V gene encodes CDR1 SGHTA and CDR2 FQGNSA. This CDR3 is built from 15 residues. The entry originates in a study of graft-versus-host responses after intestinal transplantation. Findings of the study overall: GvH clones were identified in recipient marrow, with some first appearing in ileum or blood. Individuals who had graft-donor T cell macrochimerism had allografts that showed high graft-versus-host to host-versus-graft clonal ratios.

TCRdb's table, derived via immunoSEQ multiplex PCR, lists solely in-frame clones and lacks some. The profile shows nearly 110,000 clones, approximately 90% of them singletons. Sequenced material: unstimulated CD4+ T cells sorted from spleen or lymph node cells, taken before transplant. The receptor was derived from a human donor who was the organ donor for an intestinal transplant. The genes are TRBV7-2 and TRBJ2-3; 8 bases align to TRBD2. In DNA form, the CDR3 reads TGTGCCAGCAGCTTAGTCGTTAGCGGGGTGGATACGCAGTATTTT. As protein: CASSLVVSGVDTQYF.